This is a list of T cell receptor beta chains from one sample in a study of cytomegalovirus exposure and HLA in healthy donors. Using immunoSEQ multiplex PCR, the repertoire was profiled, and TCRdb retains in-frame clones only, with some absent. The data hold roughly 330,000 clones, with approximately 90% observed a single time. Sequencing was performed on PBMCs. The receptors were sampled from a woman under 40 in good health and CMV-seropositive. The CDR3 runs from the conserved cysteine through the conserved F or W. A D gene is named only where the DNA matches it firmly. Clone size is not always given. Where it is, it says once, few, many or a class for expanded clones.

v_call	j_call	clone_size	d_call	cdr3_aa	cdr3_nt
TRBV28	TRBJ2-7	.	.	CASSFFGAYEQYF	TGTGCCAGCAGTTTTTTTGGGGCCTACGAGCAGTACTTC
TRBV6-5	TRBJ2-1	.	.	CASSRSSYNEQFF	TGTGCCAGCAGTAGGAGTTCCTACAATGAGCAGTTCTTC
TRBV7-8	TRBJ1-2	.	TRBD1	CASSLALTGGDYGYTF	TGTGCCAGCAGCTTAGCCCTGACAGGGGGAGACTATGGCTACACCTTC
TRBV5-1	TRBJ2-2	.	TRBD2	CASSVTSGGDTGELFF	TGCGCCAGCAGCGTAACTAGCGGGGGCGATACCGGGGAGCTGTTTTTT
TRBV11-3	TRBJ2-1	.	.	CASSFRTAGYNEQFF	TGTGCCAGCAGCTTCCGGACAGCGGGTTACAATGAGCAGTTCTTC
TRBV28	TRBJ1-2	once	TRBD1	CASSLTGAVGGYTF	TGTGCCAGCAGCCTAACAGGGGCGGTCGGAGGCTACACCTTC
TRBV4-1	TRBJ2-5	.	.	CASSQDHGETQYF	TGCGCCAGCAGCCAAGATCATGGGGAGACCCAGTACTTC
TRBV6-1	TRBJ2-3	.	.	CASSEAGGLWYF	TGTGCCAGCAGTGAAGCAGGGGGATTGTGGTATTTT
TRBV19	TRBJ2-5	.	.	CASSDPGLRGETQYF	TGTGCCAGTAGTGACCCGGGACTCCGAGGGGAGACCCAGTACTTC
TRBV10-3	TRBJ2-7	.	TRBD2	CAIRETSGRGNYEQYF	TGTGCCATCAGAGAGACTAGCGGGAGAGGAAACTACGAGCAGTACTTC
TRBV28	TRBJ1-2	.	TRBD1	CASRTGDHWAGYTF	TGTGCCAGCAGGACAGGGGACCACTGGGCTGGCTACACCTTC
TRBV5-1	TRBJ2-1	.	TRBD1	CASKTGSYNEQFF	TGCGCCAGCAAGACAGGGTCCTACAATGAGCAGTTCTTC
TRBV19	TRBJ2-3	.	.	CASSQGQVSTDTQYF	TGTGCCAGTTCCCAGGGGCAGGTGAGCACAGATACGCAGTATTTT
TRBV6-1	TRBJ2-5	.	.	CASSEPHGAWETQYF	TGTGCCAGCAGTGAACCCCATGGGGCTTGGGAGACCCAGTACTTC
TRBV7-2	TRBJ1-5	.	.	CASSLLDAGGQPQHF	TGTGCCAGCAGCTTATTGGACGCGGGCGGGCAGCCCCAGCATTTT
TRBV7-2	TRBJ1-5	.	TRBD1	CASSLGGQSNQPQHF	TGTGCCAGCAGCTTAGGGGGACAGAGTAATCAGCCCCAGCATTTT
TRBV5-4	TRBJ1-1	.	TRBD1	CASSLATGATEAFF	TGTGCCAGCAGCTTGGCAACAGGGGCCACTGAAGCTTTCTTT
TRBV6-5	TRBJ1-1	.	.	CASSYVLDRTEAFF	TGTGCCAGCAGTTACGTTCTAGACAGAACTGAAGCTTTCTTT
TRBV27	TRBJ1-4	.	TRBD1	CASSLYRGREKLFF	TGTGCCAGCAGTTTATACAGGGGGCGTGAAAAACTGTTTTTT
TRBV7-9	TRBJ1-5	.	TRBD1	CASSLGGTDQPQHF	TGTGCCAGCAGCTTAGGGGGGACAGATCAGCCCCAGCATTTT
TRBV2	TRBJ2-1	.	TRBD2	CASTPWGSGRYNEQFF	TGTGCCAGCACCCCCTGGGGTAGCGGGAGGTACAATGAGCAGTTCTTC
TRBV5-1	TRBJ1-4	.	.	CASSLGQSGEKLFF	TGCGCCAGCAGCTTGGGACAGTCTGGCGAAAAACTGTTTTTT
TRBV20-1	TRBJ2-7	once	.	CSAVRDNEQYF	TGCAGTGCGGTCCGGGACAACGAGCAGTACTTC
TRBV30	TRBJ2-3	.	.	CAWSPGGLPSSDTQYF	TGTGCCTGGAGTCCCGGGGGCCTCCCTAGTTCGGATACGCAGTATTTT
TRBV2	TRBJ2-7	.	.	CASLGGYEQYF	TGTGCCAGCTTAGGGGGTTACGAGCAGTACTTC
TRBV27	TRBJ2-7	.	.	CASSLSPLTYEQYF	TGTGCCAGCAGTTTATCTCCTCTGACCTACGAGCAGTACTTC
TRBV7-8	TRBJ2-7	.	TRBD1	CASSLGGQGGYYEQYF	TGTGCCAGCAGCTTGGGGGGACAGGGGGGCTACTACGAGCAGTACTTC
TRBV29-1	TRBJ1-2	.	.	CSVEERWNREDGYTF	TGCAGCGTTGAAGAACGGTGGAACAGGGAGGATGGCTACACCTTC
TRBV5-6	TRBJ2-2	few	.	CASSSFRTANTGELFF	TGTGCCAGCAGCTCGTTTCGGACGGCGAACACCGGGGAGCTGTTTTTT
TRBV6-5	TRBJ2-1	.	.	CASGQRLYNEQFF	TGTGCCAGCGGACAGAGGCTCTACAATGAGCAGTTCTTC
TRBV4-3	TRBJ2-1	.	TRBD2	CASSQGLAGNNEQFF	TGCGCCAGCAGCCAAGGACTAGCGGGGAACAATGAGCAGTTCTTC
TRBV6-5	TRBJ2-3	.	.	CASSFRDTQYF	TGTGCCAGCAGTTTCAGAGATACGCAGTATTTT
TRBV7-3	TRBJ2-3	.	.	CASSLLATSTDTQYF	TGTGCCAGCAGCCTTCTAGCGACTAGCACAGATACGCAGTATTTT
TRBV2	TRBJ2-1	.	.	CASRSVVSSYNEQFF	TGTGCCAGCAGGTCAGTAGTCAGCTCCTACAATGAGCAGTTCTTC
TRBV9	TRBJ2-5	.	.	CASSVVPSQETQYF	TGTGCCAGCAGCGTAGTGCCTAGCCAAGAGACCCAGTACTTC
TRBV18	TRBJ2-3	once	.	CASSPRETDTQYF	TGTGCCAGCTCACCACGTGAGACAGATACGCAGTATTTT
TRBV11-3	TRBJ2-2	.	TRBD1	CASSLDGQGPTGELFF	TGTGCCAGCAGCTTAGACGGACAGGGCCCCACCGGGGAGCTGTTTTTT
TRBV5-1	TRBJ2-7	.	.	CASSIGSYNEQYF	TGCGCCAGCAGCATAGGGTCCTACAACGAGCAGTACTTC
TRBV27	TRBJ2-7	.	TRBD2	CASSLGTKEQYF	TGTGCCAGCAGCTTGGGGACTAAGGAGCAGTACTTC
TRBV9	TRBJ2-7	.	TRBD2	CASSAGGAGYEQYF	TGTGCCAGCAGCGCGGGAGGGGCGGGCTACGAGCAGTACTTC
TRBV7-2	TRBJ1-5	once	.	CASSHVGALNQPQHF	TGTGCCAGCAGCCATGTAGGGGCGCTTAATCAGCCCCAGCATTTT
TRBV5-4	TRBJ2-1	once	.	CASSFSSNEQFF	TGTGCCAGCAGCTTTTCTAGCAATGAGCAGTTCTTC
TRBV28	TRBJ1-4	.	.	CASSLGGANEKLFF	TGTGCCAGCAGTTTGGGGGGGGCGAATGAAAAACTGTTTTTT
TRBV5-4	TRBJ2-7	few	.	CASSQGYEQYF	TGTGCCAGCAGCCAAGGCTACGAGCAGTACTTC
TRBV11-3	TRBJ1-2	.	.	CASSYRTQGYRGYTF	TGTGCCAGCAGCTATAGGACCCAGGGATATCGCGGCTACACCTTC
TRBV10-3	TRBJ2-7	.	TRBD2	CAIASSGSYEQYF	TGTGCCATCGCTTCGAGCGGGAGCTACGAGCAGTACTTC
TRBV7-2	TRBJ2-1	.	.	CASSLGSYNEQFF	TGTGCCAGCAGCCTTGGCTCCTACAATGAGCAGTTCTTC
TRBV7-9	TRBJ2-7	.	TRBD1	CASRQRTGGNYEQYF	TGTGCCAGCAGACAAAGGACAGGGGGAAACTACGAGCAGTACTTC
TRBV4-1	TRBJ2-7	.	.	CASSQDNTVYEQYF	TGCGCCAGCAGCCAAGATAACACAGTCTACGAGCAGTACTTC
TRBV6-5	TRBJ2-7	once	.	CASSYQNRAYEQYF	TGTGCCAGCAGTTATCAGAACAGGGCCTACGAGCAGTACTTC
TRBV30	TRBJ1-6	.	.	CAWSALSTGTYNSPLHF	TGTGCCTGGAGTGCCCTCTCCACAGGGACCTATAATTCACCCCTCCACTTT